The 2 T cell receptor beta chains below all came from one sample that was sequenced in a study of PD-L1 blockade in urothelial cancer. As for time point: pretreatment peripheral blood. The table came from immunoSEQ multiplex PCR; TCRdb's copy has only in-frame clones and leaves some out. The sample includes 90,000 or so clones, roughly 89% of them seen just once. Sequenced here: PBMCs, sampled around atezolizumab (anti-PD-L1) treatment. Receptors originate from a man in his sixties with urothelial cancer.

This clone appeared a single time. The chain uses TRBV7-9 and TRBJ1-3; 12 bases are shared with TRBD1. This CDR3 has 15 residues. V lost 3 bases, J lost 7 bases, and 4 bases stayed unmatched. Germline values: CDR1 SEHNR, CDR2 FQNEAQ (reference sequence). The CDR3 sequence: CASSLGTGGANTIYF. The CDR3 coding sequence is TGTGCCAGCAGCTTGGGGACAGGGGGCGCGAACACCATATATTTT.

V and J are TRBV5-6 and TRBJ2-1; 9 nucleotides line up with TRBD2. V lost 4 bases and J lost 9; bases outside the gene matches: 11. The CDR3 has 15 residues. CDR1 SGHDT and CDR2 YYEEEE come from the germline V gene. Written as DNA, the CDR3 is TGTGCCAGCAGCACGCGTAGCGGGAGTTTTGGTGAGCAGTTCTTC. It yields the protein CASSTRSGSFGEQFF.